The 7 T cell receptor beta chains given below trace back to one sample, sequenced in a study of T cells in Graves' hyperthyroidism and ophthalmopathy. The investigators amplified TCR beta CDR3 regions from RNA transcripts. The TCR CDR3 was amplified in a first-round RT-PCR using the HTBI primer set. TCRdb fed the multiplex PCR reads into MiXCR, producing one record per CDR3 protein. The sample carries around 280,000 distinct CDR3 sequences, around 13% recorded once. Sample: blood. The receptors here all came from a woman aged 40-49 years with Graves' hyperthyroidism.

The chain has TRBV10-3 and TRBJ2-1; TRBD1 matches 9 bases. This CDR3 comprises 15 residues. Germline values: CDR1 ENHRY, CDR2 SYGVKD. J gave up 5 bases and V 6 bases, and 8 bases lay outside the gene matches. The CDR3, as DNA: TGTGCCATCAGAGCAAGGACAGGGGCTAACAATGAGCAGTTCTTC. This sequence encodes CAIRARTGANNEQFF.

This clonotype has ten or more counts. The J gene is TRBJ1-5, the V gene TRBV6-1; 7 positions match TRBD1. The V segment lost 5 bases and the J segment 5 bases; nucleotides outside the gene matches: 3. This CDR3 comprises 13 residues. Germline assignment: CDR1 MNHNS and CDR2 SASEGT. The CDR3 DNA reads TGTGCCAGCAGTACAGGGGAGTATCAGCCCCAGCATTTT. Translation: CASSTGEYQPQHF.

Comments on this clonotype: A read error may be the cause here, since a much bigger clone is one base away. V gene TRBV20-1 combines with J gene TRBJ2-2; the D gene is possibly TRBD1 (6 bases). This CDR3 has 16 residues. Germline V CDR1 and CDR2: DFQATT, SNEGSKA (reference sequence). DNA for the CDR3: TGCAATGCTACGTTGAGCCGGGACAAGAACACCGGGGAGCTGTTTTTT. Its translation: CNATLSRDKNTGELFF.

This clonotype was recorded a few times. The chain recombines TRBV3-1 with TRBJ2-7; TRBD2 matches 8 bases. J gave up 5 bases and V 3 bases, and 6 bases lay outside the gene matches. The CDR3 extends over 14 amino acids. Germline V lookup: CDR1 LGHDT, CDR2 YNNKEL (reference sequence). The CDR3 DNA follows: TGTGCCAGCAGCCAGGGGACTAGAATCCACGAGCAGTACTTC. This translates into CASSQGTRIHEQYF.

This clonotype appeared many times. V and J are TRBV19 and TRBJ2-5; 9 bases align to TRBD1. Trimming cost V 1 base and J 5 bases; bases outside gene matches: 5. The CDR3 runs 15 residues. Germline-derived CDR1 and CDR2 are LNHDA and SQIVND (reference sequence). CDR3 sequence (DNA): TGTGCCAGTAGTATAGGCACAGGGGGCTCGGAGACCCAGTACTTC. This encodes CASSIGTGGSETQYF.

The count of this clonotype is one. The chain combines TRBV2 with TRBJ1-2, with 11 nucleotides matching TRBD1. This CDR3 region has 16 residues. Trimming took 4 bases from V and 2 from J; bases not matched to a gene: 6. Germline V gene lookup returns CDR1 SNHLY and CDR2 FYNNEI. In DNA form, the CDR3 reads TGTGCCAGCAGTGGTCTCCGGACAGGGGGCAACTATGGCTACACCTTC. Amino acids: CASSGLRTGGNYGYTF. Combining the CDR3 with reference TRBV2 and TRBJ1-2 gives the whole variable domain EPEVTQTPSHQVTQMGQEVILRCVPISNHLYFYWYRQILGQKVEFLVSFYNNEISEKSEIFDDQFSVERPDGSNFTLKIRSTKLEDSAMYFCASSGLRTGGNYGYTFGSGTRLTVV.

This clonotype was counted at least ten times. The V call is TRBV6-1, the J call TRBJ2-5, with a tentative D call TRBD2 (5 bases). The germline V gene encodes CDR1 MNHNS and CDR2 SASEGT. Trimming took 8 bases from V and 5 from J, leaving 12 bases between them. The CDR3 consists of 12 residues. CDR3 in amino acids: CASEGVLETQYF. In DNA, the CDR3 is TGTGCCAGCGAGGGTGTGCTGGAGACCCAGTACTTC.